This TCR beta chain was recorded in a study of CD4 T cells in relation to SARS-CoV-2 and coronaviruses. The method was immunoSEQ multiplex PCR; TCRdb's version includes in-frame clones alone and lacks a portion of them. Of approximately 26,000 clones listed, around 67% are singletons. V was clipped by 3 bases and J by 0 bases, with 24 bases between them. Germline V lookup: CDR1 LNHDA, CDR2 SQIVND (reference sequence). The CDR3 spans 21 residues. CD4+ T cells from unexposed donors were obtained before the COVID-19 pandemic (2011-2018). The cells were cultured for approximately ten days before CD4+ T cells were isolated. Testing used SARS-CoV-2 S/N and four cold-coronavirus spikes on unexposed-donor CD4+ T cells, cells permitting. Cultures received half-medium IL-2 refreshes on days 3 and 7. On this clone: The antigen is unknown.

Specimen: CD4+ T cells from PBMCs, cultured in vitro. The J gene is TRBJ2-6, the V gene TRBV19; perhaps TRBD2 as D (5 bases). The clonotype comes from a human donor in good health. CDR3 amino acids: CASSISDRGRGWGSGANVLTF. The CDR3 DNA sequence: TGTGCCAGTAGTATTTCGGACCGGGGTCGGGGTTGGGGCTCTGGGGCCAACGTCCTGACTTTC.